This TCR beta chain originates from a study of CD8 T cells in ankylosing spondylitis. Study-wide results and limits: Disease-linked clones were reportedly significantly enriched in matched ankylosing spondylitis synovial fluid. Characteristic of ankylosing spondylitis blood, it appeared, was a TCR beta motif comprising eight highly homologous variants.

With molecular barcodes, quantitative 5'-RACE was used to make the TCR beta libraries. TCRdb re-analysed the 5' RACE reads in MiXCR, keeping a single row per CDR3 protein. This sample carries fewer than 200,000 distinct CDR3 sequences, 18% of them seen once, and the ten largest clones take 4.3%. Germline V gene data show CDR1 as MNHEY and CDR2 as SMNVEV (reference sequence). This CDR3 region has 15 residues. The V and J ends lost 5 bases and 1 base, in that order; junction bases with no gene match: 6. This clonotype was seen many times. Its antigen is not known. The material sequenced was blood, either unsorted or a sorted T cell fraction (not recorded which). This TCR was sampled from a male donor under 30 with ankylosing spondylitis or in good health (not recorded which). The chain couples TRBV27 to TRBJ1-1; 8 bases line up with TRBD1. The CDR3 DNA reads TGTGCCAGCAGTCCCTACAGGGGGAGGAACACTGAAGCTTTCTTT. This gives the protein CASSPYRGRNTEAFF.